The present entry profiles one T cell receptor beta chain with its context. This CDR3 is built from 16 residues. Germline assignment: CDR1 SGHTS and CDR2 YDEGEE. V shed 4 bases and J shed 0 bases, with 14 bases lying between them. As originally analysed: Amplifying reference gene primers gave estimates of nucleated cell counts. The table came from immunoSEQ multiplex PCR; TCRdb's copy has only in-frame clones and leaves some out. That table is the source of V, J and clone size, and D and trimming were worked out from the DNA. The profile shows under 250,000 clones, around nine tenths of them singletons. This specimen comes from a study of blood T cell repertoires in COVID-19. Study-wide background: Researchers got acute and convalescent COVID-19 samples from the United States, Italy and Spain. Nucleic acid was either cDNA or gDNA, and it came from T cells, B-cell-depleted T cells, or PBMCs.

The J gene is TRBJ2-1, the V gene TRBV5-8; no definite D call. The sample consisted of peripheral blood. The receptor's source is a woman aged 70-85 years with active or convalescent COVID-19. The CDR3 reads CASSPWALSSYNEQFF. In nucleotides, the CDR3 is TGTGCCAGCAGCCCGTGGGCTCTGAGCTCCTACAATGAGCAGTTCTTC.